This record concerns one TCR beta chain sequence. Its specificity is unknown. The time point was: cycle 4 day 1 (C4D1), after less than seven weeks of nivolumab. Every patient experienced relapse after autologous stem cell transplantation, and brentuximab vedotin exposure varied. Repertoires were generated with immunoSEQ multiplex PCR, while TCRdb's copy carries only in-frame clones and drops some. This table has 75,000 to 95,000 clones, more than 80% appearing once. The entry originates in a study of PD-1 blockade in classical Hodgkin lymphoma. Study-level points and caveats: Differences between repertoires have undefined causes, possibly disease activity or prior therapy. The study reported lower baseline TCR diversity in newly diagnosed patients than in healthy donors.

The CDR3 runs 13 residues. Trimming pared 5 bases from V and 1 base from J, leaving 8 bases between. Germline lookup yields CDR1 SNHLY and CDR2 FYNNEI. The chain couples TRBV2 to TRBJ1-2; D may be TRBD1 (5 bases). The clonotype originates from a human donor with classical Hodgkin lymphoma. The starting material was peripheral blood mononuclear cells (PBMCs), obtained before the fourth cycle of nivolumab. The CDR3: CASSRQINYGYTF. The CDR3 DNA follows: TGTGCCAGCAGTCGACAGATTAACTATGGCTACACCTTC.